The source of this TCR beta chain is a study of yellow fever vaccine responses in identical twins. CDR1 MNHNS and CDR2 SASEGT come from the germline V gene. This CDR3 spans 15 amino acids. Study-wide results and caveats: Twins reportedly had a vaccine T cell response that seemed partly convergent, partly personalized.

TCRdb independently ran MiXCR on the RT-PCR reads; one entry per CDR3 protein. The sample has around 20,000 distinct CDR3 sequences; roughly 70% are singletons. This clonotype occurred once. Antigen unknown. The junction does not match germline at one end; this may be a read error. This receptor was identified in a woman aged 18-29 years who received the yellow fever vaccine. The sequences come from T cells from blood (PBMCs), unsorted or a sorted subset (not recorded which), collected before or after yellow fever vaccination (not recorded which). The J gene is TRBJ2-2, the V gene TRBV6-1; TRBD1 matches at 9 bases. Written as DNA, the CDR3 is TGTGCCAGCATTGAACAGGGGGCTGGTACCGGGGAGCTGTTTTTT. Translated: CASIEQGAGTGELFF.